These 18 T cell receptor beta chains share one sample of origin, sequenced in a study of T-cell reconstitution after alpha-beta-depleted transplantation in children. Unique molecular identifiers were built into the TCRbeta library. TCRdb used MiXCR to reprocess the PCR reads, holding one entry per CDR3 protein. The sample holds fewer than 700,000 distinct CDR3 sequences, 10% to 15% seen once. The sequenced sample was PBMCs, mostly from graft donor cells, obtained 360 days after TCRalphabeta/CD19-depleted stem cell transplant. The receptors stem from a male patient younger than 18 who had a stem cell transplant for acute myeloid leukemia, so the T cells may come from the graft donor.

The chain uses TRBV6-2 or TRBV6-3 and TRBJ2-7; a possible D gene is TRBD2 (6 bases). V was clipped by 0 bases and J by 6 bases, with 18 bases between them. The CDR3 totals 16 residues. Germline V gene data show CDR1 as MNHEY and CDR2 as SVGEGT. The CDR3 protein is CASSYSKIADPSEQYF. For the CDR3, the DNA is TGTGCCAGCAGTTACTCGAAAATAGCGGACCCTTCCGAGCAGTACTTC.

The gene calls are TRBV4-3 and TRBJ2-6, with D unclear. In germline, CDR1 is LGHNA, CDR2 YSLEER. The germline V and J ends were trimmed by 0 bases and 1 base, with 7 bases remaining between them. There are 16 residues in the CDR3. The chain's CDR3 is CASSQDWLSGANVLTF. CDR3 bases: TGCGCCAGCAGCCAAGATTGGCTTTCTGGGGCCAACGTCCTGACTTTC.

V is TRBV30 and J is TRBJ2-2; weak D call: TRBD2 (5 bases). Trimming took 5 bases from V and 4 from J, leaving 11 bases between them. The CDR3 is 13 amino acids. Germline CDR1 GTSNPN, CDR2 SVGIG (reference sequence). CDR3 amino acids: CAWGPSGTGELFF. For the CDR3, the DNA is TGTGCCTGGGGTCCGAGCGGCACCGGGGAGCTGTTTTTT.

The rearrangement uses TRBV6-5 and TRBJ2-5; 12 nucleotides agree with TRBD2. V lost 2 bases, J lost 0 bases, and 1 base stayed unmatched. Germline assignment: CDR1 MNHEY and CDR2 SVGAGI. This CDR3 has 16 residues. CDR3 in amino acids: CASSYGLAGHQETQYF. CDR3 bases: TGTGCCAGCAGTTACGGACTAGCGGGACACCAAGAGACCCAGTACTTC.

This clonotype occurred a few times. The chain employs TRBV29-1 and TRBJ1-2, with 11 bases identical to TRBD1. V lost 7 bases to trimming and J lost 5 bases; unmatched junction nucleotides: 6. There are 13 residues in the CDR3. Germline assignment: CDR1 SQVTM and CDR2 ANQGSEA. The CDR3 loop reads CSAGQGAEYGYTF. CDR3 in DNA: TGCAGCGCCGGACAGGGGGCTGAGTATGGCTACACCTTC.

Many counts were recorded for this clonotype. This sequence joins TRBV20-1 and TRBJ2-1; D might be TRBD2 (5 bases). Germline CDR1 DFQATT, CDR2 SNEGSKA (reference sequence). CDR3 length: 15 residues. V dropped 6 bases and J dropped 6 bases, with 21 bases sitting between them. DNA of the CDR3: TGCAGTGCCCTGGCCAGCCGAGGGCGACGCAATGAGCAGTTCTTC. Translating it yields CSALASRGRRNEQFF.

The chain recombines TRBV5-4 with TRBJ2-4; D might be TRBD2 (6 bases). The CDR3 is made up of 14 amino acids. The germline V gene has CDR1 SGHNT and CDR2 YYREEE (reference sequence). Trimming shortened V by 6 bases and J by 11 bases, and 21 bases separated the two germline ends. The CDR3 here is CASINLEDGGVQYF. DNA of the CDR3: TGTGCCAGCATCAATTTGGAAGACGGGGGAGTTCAGTACTTC.

This clonotype was found many times. The rearrangement links TRBV15 to TRBJ2-7; 9 bases line up with TRBD1. Germline loops: CDR1 LNHNV, CDR2 YYDKDF (reference sequence). The junction had 12 bases not matched to a gene; V was cut back by 4 bases and J by 8 bases. The length of the CDR3 is 15 residues. The CDR3 DNA follows: TGTGCCACCAGCACCAGGGCGGGACAGGGTTTCAAGCAGTACTTC. Translated: CATSTRAGQGFKQYF.

The chain carries TRBV3-1 and TRBJ2-1; 9 bases map to TRBD2. The germline CDR1 and CDR2 sequences are LGHDT and YNNKEL (reference sequence). The V gene end was trimmed by 8 bases and the J gene end by 5 bases; junction bases not matched to a gene: 16. The CDR3 covers 17 residues. CDR3: CASSQRGLAGPNNEQFF. CDR3 DNA: TGTGCCAGCTCCCAGCGGGGGCTAGCGGGACCAAACAATGAGCAGTTCTTC.

The chain is built from TRBV20-1 and TRBJ2-1; D is uncertain. Trimming left V 4 bases short and J 0 bases short, with 10 bases between. CDR3 size: 14 residues. The germline V gene has CDR1 DFQATT and CDR2 SNEGSKA (reference sequence). The CDR3: CSATRATSYNEQFF. CDR3 nucleotide sequence: TGCAGTGCTACCCGAGCGACCTCCTACAATGAGCAGTTCTTC.

The table lists this clonotype with many counts. A read error may account for a junction end that differs from germline. This rearrangement joins TRBV7-7 to TRBJ2-5; 8 nucleotides align to TRBD1. CDR1 and CDR2 (germline): SSHAT, FNYEAQ (reference sequence). This CDR3 region has 13 residues. In nucleotides, the CDR3 is TGTGCTAGCAGCTTGGGGCCCAGGGGGCCGCAGTACTTC. As protein: CASSLGPRGPQYF.

This chain uses TRBV7-2 with TRBJ1-4; TRBD1 matches 7 bases. This CDR3 is 13 amino acids long. Trimming removed 5 bases from V and 4 bases from J; junction bases left unmatched: 1. The germline CDR1 and CDR2 sequences are SGHTA and FQGNSA. For the CDR3, the DNA is TGTGCCAGCAGCGCAGGGGGTAATGAAAAACTGTTTTTT. Translated: CASSAGGNEKLFF.

This clonotype was seen many times. V and J are TRBV12-3 or TRBV12-4 and TRBJ2-6, with 8 bases that match TRBD1. With 8 bases clipped from V and 0 bases from J, the junction kept 6 bases outside the gene matches. CDR3 length: 16 amino acids. The chain's CDR3 is CASGARGPSGANVLTF. The CDR3 nucleotides are TGTGCCAGCGGCGCCAGGGGGCCCTCTGGGGCCAACGTCCTGACTTTC.

This clonotype turned up a few times. The chain employs TRBV12-3 or TRBV12-4 and TRBJ2-1; a possible D gene is TRBD2 (6 bases). This CDR3 has 15 residues. Trimming took off 2 bases at V and 6 bases at J, with 14 bases between the two ends. CDR3 amino acids: CASSLLGGAGNEQFF. CDR3 DNA: TGTGCCAGCAGTTTATTGGGGGGAGCGGGCAATGAGCAGTTCTTC.

This clonotype was counted between two and nine times. The V call is TRBV6-5, the J call TRBJ2-5; TRBD2 matches at 7 bases. V trimming: 2 bases; J trimming: 5 bases; junction bases outside the gene matches: 8. Germline V CDR1 and CDR2: MNHEY, SVGAGI. The CDR3 is 15 amino acids. The chain's CDR3 is CASSYRAGDLETQYF. For the CDR3, the DNA is TGTGCCAGCAGTTACCGGGCGGGAGATTTGGAGACCCAGTACTTC.

This chain joins TRBV7-2 and TRBJ2-3; D ambiguous. Trimming removed 6 bases at V and 8 bases at J, with 12 bases between. The length of the CDR3 is 12 residues. Germline V CDR1 and CDR2: SGHTA, FQGNSA. The CDR3 DNA follows: TGTGCCAGCAGTTTTAGTAGGGCTACGCAGTATTTT. This translates into CASSFSRATQYF.

The chain couples TRBV6-4 to TRBJ2-2, with TRBD1 matching 8 bases. V was clipped by 6 bases and J by 5 bases; unmatched bases: 14. This CDR3 has 17 amino acids. Germline CDR1 and CDR2: MRHNA and SNTAGT. CDR3 DNA: TGTGCCAGCAGACTTTCAGGGGGCGCAGGAAAGACCGGGGAGCTGTTTTTT. Residues: CASRLSGGAGKTGELFF.

The V call is TRBV29-1, the J call TRBJ2-3, with 15 bases aligning to TRBD2. CDR3 size: 17 residues. The V gene end was trimmed by 4 bases and the J gene end by 4 bases; junction bases not matched to a gene: 9. Germline V gives CDR1 SQVTM, CDR2 ANQGSEA. CDR3 sequence reads: CSVVRFGLAGGSDTQYF. CDR3 nucleotides: TGCAGCGTTGTTCGGTTCGGACTAGCGGGAGGGTCAGATACGCAGTATTTT.